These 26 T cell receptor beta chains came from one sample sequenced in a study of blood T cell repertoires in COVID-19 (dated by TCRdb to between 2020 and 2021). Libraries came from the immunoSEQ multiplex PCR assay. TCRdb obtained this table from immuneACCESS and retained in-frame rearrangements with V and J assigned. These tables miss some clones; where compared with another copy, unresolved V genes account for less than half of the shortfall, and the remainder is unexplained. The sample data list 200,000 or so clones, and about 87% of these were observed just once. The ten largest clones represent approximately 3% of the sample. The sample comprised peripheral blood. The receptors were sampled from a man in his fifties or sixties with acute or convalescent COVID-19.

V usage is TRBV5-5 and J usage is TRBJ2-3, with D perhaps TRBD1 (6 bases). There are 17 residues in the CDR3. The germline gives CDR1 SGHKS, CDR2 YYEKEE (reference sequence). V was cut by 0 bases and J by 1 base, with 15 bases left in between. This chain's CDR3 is CASSLGLAGVRTDTQYF. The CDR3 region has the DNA TGTGCCAGCAGCTTGGGGCTAGCAGGGGTACGCACAGATACGCAGTATTTT.

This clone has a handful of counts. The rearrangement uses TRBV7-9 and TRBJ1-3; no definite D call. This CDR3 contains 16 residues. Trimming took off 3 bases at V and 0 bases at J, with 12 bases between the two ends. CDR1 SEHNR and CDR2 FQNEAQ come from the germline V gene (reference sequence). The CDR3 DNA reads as TGTGCCAGCAGCTTGAAGAGGGTCACCTCTGGAAACACCATATATTTT. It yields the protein CASSLKRVTSGNTIYF.

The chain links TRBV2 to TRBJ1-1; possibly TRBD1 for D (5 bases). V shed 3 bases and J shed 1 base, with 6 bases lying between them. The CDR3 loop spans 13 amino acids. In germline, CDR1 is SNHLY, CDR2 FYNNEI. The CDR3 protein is CASSDQGNTEAFF. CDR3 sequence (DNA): TGTGCCAGCAGTGACCAGGGGAACACTGAAGCTTTCTTT.

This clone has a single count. The CDR3 DNA sequence: TGTGCCAGCAGCGTAGGCGGCGGGGGGGCCACAGATACGCAGTATTTT. Encoded protein: CASSVGGGGATDTQYF. The V gene is TRBV9, the J gene TRBJ2-3; 9 bases are a match to TRBD2. CDR1 and CDR2 from the germline V gene are SGDLS and YYNGEE. The CDR3 is 16 amino acids. Trimming removed 0 bases from V and 2 bases from J; junction bases left unmatched: 4. Combining the CDR3 with reference TRBV9 and TRBJ2-3 gives the whole variable domain DSGVTQTPKHLITATGQRVTLRCSPRSGDLSVYWYQQSLDQGLQFLIQYYNGEERAKGNILERFSAQQFPDLHSELNLSSLELGDSALYFCASSVGGGGATDTQYFGPGTRLTVL.

The CDR3 region is CASSEADRGSYEQYF. Here the CDR3 DNA reads TGTGCCAGCAGTGAGGCGGACAGGGGATCGTACGAGCAGTACTTC. The chain has TRBV6-1 and TRBJ2-7; 9 nucleotides line up with TRBD1. Losses at the gene ends were 3 bases for V and 4 bases for J; bases not matched to a gene: 7. There are 15 residues in the CDR3. Germline loops: CDR1 MNHNS, CDR2 SASEGT.

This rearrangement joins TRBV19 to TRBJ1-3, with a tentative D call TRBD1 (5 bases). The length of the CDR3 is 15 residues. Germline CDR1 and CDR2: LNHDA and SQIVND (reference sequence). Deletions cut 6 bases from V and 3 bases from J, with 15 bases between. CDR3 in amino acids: CASSPSRQGGNTIYF. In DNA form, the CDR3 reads TGTGCCAGTAGCCCCTCAAGGCAGGGTGGAAACACCATATATTTT.

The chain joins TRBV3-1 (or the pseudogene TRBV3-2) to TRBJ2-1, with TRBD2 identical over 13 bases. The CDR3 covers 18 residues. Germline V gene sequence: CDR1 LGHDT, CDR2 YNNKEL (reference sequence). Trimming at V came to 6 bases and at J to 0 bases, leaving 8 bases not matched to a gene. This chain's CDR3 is CASRPGLAGLSSYNEQFF. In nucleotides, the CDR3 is TGTGCCAGCAGACCGGGACTAGCGGGGTTAAGCTCCTACAATGAGCAGTTCTTC.

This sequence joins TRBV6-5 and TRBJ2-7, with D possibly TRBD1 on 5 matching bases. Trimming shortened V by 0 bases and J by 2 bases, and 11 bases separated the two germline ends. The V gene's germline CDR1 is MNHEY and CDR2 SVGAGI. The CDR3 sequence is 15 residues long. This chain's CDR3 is CASSYSTGLTYEQYF. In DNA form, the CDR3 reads TGTGCCAGCAGTTACTCCACAGGTCTAACCTACGAGCAGTACTTC.

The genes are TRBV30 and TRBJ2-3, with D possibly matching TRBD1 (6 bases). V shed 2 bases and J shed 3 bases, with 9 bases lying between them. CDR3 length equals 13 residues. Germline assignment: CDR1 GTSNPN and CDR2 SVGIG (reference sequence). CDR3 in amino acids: CAWSRQGTDTQYF. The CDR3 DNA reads TGTGCCTGGAGTAGGCAGGGGACAGATACGCAGTATTTT.

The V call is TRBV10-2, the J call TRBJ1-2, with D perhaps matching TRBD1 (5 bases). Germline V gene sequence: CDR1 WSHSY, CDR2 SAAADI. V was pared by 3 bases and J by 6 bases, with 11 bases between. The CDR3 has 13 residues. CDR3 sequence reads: CASSDLGGDGYTF. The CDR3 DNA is TGCGCCAGCAGTGATCTGGGGGGGGATGGCTACACCTTC.

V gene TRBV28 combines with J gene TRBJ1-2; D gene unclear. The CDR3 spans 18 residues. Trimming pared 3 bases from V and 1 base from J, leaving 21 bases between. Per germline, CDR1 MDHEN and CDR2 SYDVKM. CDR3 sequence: CASSLGTRQRIFNYGYTF. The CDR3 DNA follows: TGTGCCAGCAGTTTGGGCACTAGGCAGCGGATTTTTAACTATGGCTACACCTTC.

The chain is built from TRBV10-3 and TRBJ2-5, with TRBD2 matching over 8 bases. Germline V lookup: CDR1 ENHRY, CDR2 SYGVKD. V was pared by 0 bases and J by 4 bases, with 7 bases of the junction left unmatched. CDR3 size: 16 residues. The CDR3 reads CAISESGGGIVETQYF. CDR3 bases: TGTGCCATCAGTGAGTCTGGCGGGGGGATTGTAGAGACCCAGTACTTC.

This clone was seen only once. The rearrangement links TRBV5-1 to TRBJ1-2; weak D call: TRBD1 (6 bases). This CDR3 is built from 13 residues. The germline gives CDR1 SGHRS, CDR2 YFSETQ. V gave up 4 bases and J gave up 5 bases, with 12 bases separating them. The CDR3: CASSPDSGYGYTF. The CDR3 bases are TGCGCCAGCAGCCCGGACAGTGGGTATGGCTACACCTTC.

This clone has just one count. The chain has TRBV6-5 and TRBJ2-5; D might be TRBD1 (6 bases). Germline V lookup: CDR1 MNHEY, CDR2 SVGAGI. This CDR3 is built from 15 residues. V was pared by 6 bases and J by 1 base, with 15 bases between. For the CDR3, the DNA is TGTGCCAGCAGGGCCCTTGCAGGGGCCCAAGAGACCCAGTACTTC. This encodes CASRALAGAQETQYF.

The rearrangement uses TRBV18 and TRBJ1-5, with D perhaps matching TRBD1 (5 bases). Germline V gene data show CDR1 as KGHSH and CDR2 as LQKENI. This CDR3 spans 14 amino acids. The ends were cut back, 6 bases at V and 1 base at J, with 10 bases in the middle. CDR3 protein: CASSPRESNQPQHF. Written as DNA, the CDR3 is TGTGCCAGCTCCCCCAGGGAAAGCAATCAGCCCCAGCATTTT.

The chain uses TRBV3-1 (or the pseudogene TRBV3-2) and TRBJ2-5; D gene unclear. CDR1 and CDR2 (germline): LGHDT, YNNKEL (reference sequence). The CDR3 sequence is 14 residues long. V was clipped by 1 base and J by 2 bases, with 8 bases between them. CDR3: CASSQANGQETQYF. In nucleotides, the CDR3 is TGTGCCAGCAGCCAAGCGAACGGGCAAGAGACCCAGTACTTC.

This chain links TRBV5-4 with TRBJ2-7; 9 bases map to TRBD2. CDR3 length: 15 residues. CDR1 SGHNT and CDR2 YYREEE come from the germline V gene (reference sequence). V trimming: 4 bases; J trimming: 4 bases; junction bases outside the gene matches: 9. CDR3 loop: CASSPRGGGAYEQYF. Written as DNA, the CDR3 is TGTGCCAGCAGCCCGCGAGGCGGGGGGGCATACGAGCAGTACTTC.

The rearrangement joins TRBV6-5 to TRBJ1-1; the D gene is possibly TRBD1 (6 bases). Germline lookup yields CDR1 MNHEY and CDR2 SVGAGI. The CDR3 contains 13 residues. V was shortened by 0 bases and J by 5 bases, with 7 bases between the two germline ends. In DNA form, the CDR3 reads TGTGCCAGCAGTTACTCCGACAGGACTGAAGCTTTCTTT. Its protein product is CASSYSDRTEAFF.

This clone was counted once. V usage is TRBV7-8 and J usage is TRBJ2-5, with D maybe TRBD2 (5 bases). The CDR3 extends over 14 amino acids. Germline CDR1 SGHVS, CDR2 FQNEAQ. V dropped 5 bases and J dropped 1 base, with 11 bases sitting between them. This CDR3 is CASSLTRSQETQYF. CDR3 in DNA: TGTGCCAGCAGCCTCACTAGGTCCCAAGAGACCCAGTACTTC.

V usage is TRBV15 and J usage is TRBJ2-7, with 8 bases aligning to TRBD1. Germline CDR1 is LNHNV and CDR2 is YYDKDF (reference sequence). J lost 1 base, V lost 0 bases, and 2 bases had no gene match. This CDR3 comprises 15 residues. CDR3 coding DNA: TGTGCCACCAGCAGAGATCAGGGGGCATCCTACGAGCAGTACTTC. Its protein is CATSRDQGASYEQYF.

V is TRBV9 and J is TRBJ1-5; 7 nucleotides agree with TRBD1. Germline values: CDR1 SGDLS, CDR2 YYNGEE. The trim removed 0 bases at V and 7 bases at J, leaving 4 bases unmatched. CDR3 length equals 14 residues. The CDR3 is CASSVGQGSQPQHF. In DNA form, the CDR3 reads TGTGCCAGCAGCGTAGGACAGGGTTCCCAGCCCCAGCATTTT.

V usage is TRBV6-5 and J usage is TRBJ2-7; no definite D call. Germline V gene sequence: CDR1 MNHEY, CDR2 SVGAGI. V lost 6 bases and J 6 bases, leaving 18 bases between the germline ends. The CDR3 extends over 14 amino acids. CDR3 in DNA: TGTGCCAGCAGCCCAACCCAAGGCCAGGCCGAGCAGTACTTC. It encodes CASSPTQGQAEQYF.

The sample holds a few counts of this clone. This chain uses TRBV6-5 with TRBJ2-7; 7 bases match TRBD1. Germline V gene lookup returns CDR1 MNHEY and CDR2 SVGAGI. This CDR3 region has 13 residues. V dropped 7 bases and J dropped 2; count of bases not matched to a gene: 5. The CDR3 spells CASTPGQPYEQYF. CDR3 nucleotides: TGTGCCAGCACCCCGGGACAGCCCTACGAGCAGTACTTC.

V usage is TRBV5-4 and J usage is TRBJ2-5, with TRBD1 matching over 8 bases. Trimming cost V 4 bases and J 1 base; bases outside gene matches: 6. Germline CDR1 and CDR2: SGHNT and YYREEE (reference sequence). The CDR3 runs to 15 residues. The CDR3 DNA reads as TGTGCCAGCAGCCGATCAGGGGGCCCCCAAGAGACCCAGTACTTC. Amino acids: CASSRSGGPQETQYF.

Written as DNA, the CDR3 is TGTGCCAGCAGCCCCGGGACTAGCGGGGGCAATGAGCAGTTCTTC. Encoded protein: CASSPGTSGGNEQFF. The J gene is TRBJ2-1, the V gene TRBV5-6; 14 nucleotides align to TRBD2. This CDR3 has 15 amino acids. With V trimmed by 4 bases and J by 6 bases, 3 bases remained unmatched. The V gene's germline CDR1 is SGHDT and CDR2 YYEEEE. The whole variable domain, filled in from reference TRBV5-6 and TRBJ2-1, reads DAGVTQSPTHLIKTRGQQVTLRCSPKSGHDTVSWYQQALGQGPQFIFQYYEEEERQRGNFPDRFSGHQFPNYSSELNVNALLLGDSALYLCASSPGTSGGNEQFFGPGTRLTVL.

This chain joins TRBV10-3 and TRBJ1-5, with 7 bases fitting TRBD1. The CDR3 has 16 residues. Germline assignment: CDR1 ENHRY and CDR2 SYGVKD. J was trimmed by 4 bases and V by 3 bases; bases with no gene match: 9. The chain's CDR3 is CAISDPQGGSNQPQHF. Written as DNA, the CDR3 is TGTGCCATCAGTGACCCCCAGGGGGGATCAAATCAGCCCCAGCATTTT.